This TCR beta chain emerged from a study of T cells in Graves' hyperthyroidism and ophthalmopathy. TCR beta CDR3 regions were amplified from RNA. First-round RT-PCR of the TCR CDR3 relied on the HTBI primer set. A single record per CDR3 protein comes from TCRdb applying MiXCR to the multiplex PCR reads. The data contain approximately 380,000 distinct CDR3 sequences, around 20% of them singletons. This clonotype came up a few times. Its target is unknown. The CDR3 has 15 residues. The germline V and J ends were trimmed by 2 bases and 2 bases, with 10 bases remaining between them. Germline V gives CDR1 KGHSH, CDR2 LQKENI. Study conclusions and caveats: By a 13 V-J model, ophthalmopathy was set apart from stable hyperthyroidism.

Sequenced input: blood. The V gene is TRBV18, the J gene TRBJ2-1, with a tentative D call TRBD1 (5 bases). The sequence came from a young man with Graves' ophthalmopathy. CDR3 region: CASSPGRQTYNEQFF. The CDR3 nucleotides read TGTGCCAGCTCACCAGGTCGACAGACCTACAATGAGCAGTTCTTC.